These T cell receptor beta chains were read from a single sample in a study of shared clonotypes between healthy human individuals. The assay was immunoSEQ multiplex PCR, and TCRdb's table has in-frame clones only and misses some. The table lists roughly 2.4 million clones, nearly 97% of them singletons. Sequencing was done on a sample of naive CD4+ T cells sorted from blood. These receptors came from a man aged 18 to 30 in good health. Each CDR3 is given with its conserved first and last residue. D genes are given only for firm matches. Clone size is shown for a subset of rows, as once, few, many or a class of expanded clone.

j_gene,abundance,d_gene,v_gene,CDR3aa,CDR3nt
TRBJ1-6,once,TRBD1,TRBV4-1,CASSPGNRGDNSPLHF,TGCGCCAGCAGCCCTGGTAACAGGGGGGATAATTCACCCCTCCACTTT
TRBJ2-5,NA,TRBD1,TRBV30,CAWSVGTDQETQYF,TGTGCCTGGAGCGTCGGGACAGACCAAGAGACCCAGTACTTC
TRBJ2-2,NA,NA,TRBV5-6,CASSSAGTRSGELFF,TGTGCCAGCAGTTCCGCCGGGACCCGGTCCGGGGAGCTGTTTTTT
TRBJ2-2,NA,NA,TRBV9,CASSVAGRNTGELFF,TGTGCCAGCAGCGTAGCCGGCAGAAACACCGGGGAGCTGTTTTTT
TRBJ2-5,NA,NA,TRBV10-1,CASSETFVRTKETQYF,TGCGCCAGCAGTGAGACATTCGTCAGGACAAAGGAGACCCAGTACTTC
TRBJ2-5,NA,NA,TRBV20-1,CSASYGEAQYF,TGCAGTGCTTCCTACGGGGAGGCCCAGTACTTC
TRBJ1-2,NA,TRBD1,TRBV27,CASSLSGARQGRYGYTF,TGTGCCAGCAGTTTATCGGGAGCCCGACAGGGACGCTATGGCTACACCTTC
TRBJ2-1,NA,TRBD2,TRBV28,CASSLKRGRLGEQFF,TGTGCCAGCAGTTTAAAGCGGGGCCGGCTGGGTGAGCAGTTCTTC
TRBJ2-7,few,NA,TRBV11-2,CASSLESGYFSYEQYF,TGTGCCAGCAGCTTAGAATCTGGGTATTTTAGCTACGAGCAGTACTTC
TRBJ1-4,NA,NA,TRBV11-2,CASARDPNEKLFF,TGTGCCAGCGCGAGGGACCCGAATGAAAAACTGTTTTTT
TRBJ1-1,NA,NA,TRBV7-9,CASSSRGENTEAFF,TGTGCCAGCAGCTCCCGTGGGGAGAACACTGAAGCTTTCTTT
TRBJ2-7,NA,NA,TRBV2,CASSAVGGTRRF,TGTGCCAGCAGTGCGGTCGGAGGGACACGACGATTC
TRBJ1-1,NA,NA,TRBV7-8,CASSLGFGSVYTEAFF,TGTGCCAGCAGCTTAGGGTTTGGCAGTGTTTACACTGAAGCTTTCTTT
TRBJ1-1,NA,NA,TRBV5-4,CASSPPWRENTEAFF,TGTGCCAGCAGCCCCCCGTGGAGGGAGAACACTGAAGCTTTCTTT
TRBJ1-5,once,NA,TRBV27,CASGGGSWYGNQPQHF,TGTGCCAGCGGAGGAGGCAGCTGGTACGGCAATCAGCCCCAGCATTTT
TRBJ2-2,NA,NA,TRBV6-1,CASRGSGRDTGELFF,TGTGCCAGCAGGGGGTCGGGAAGGGACACCGGGGAGCTGTTTTTT
TRBJ1-6,NA,TRBD1,TRBV6-6,CASREGAIENSPLHF,TGTGCCAGCAGAGAGGGGGCGATCGAGAATTCACCCCTCCACTTT
TRBJ2-7,once,TRBD2,TRBV2,CASRLEASGTYEQYF,TGTGCCAGCAGACTTGAGGCTAGCGGTACCTACGAGCAGTACTTC
TRBJ2-5,NA,NA,TRBV5-6,CASSLGRGRSETQYF,TGTGCCAGCAGCTTGGGTCGGGGGAGATCAGAGACCCAGTACTTC
TRBJ2-3,NA,NA,TRBV30,CAWSVTTKDTDTQYF,TGTGCCTGGAGTGTAACTACGAAGGACACAGATACGCAGTATTTT
TRBJ2-3,NA,TRBD1,TRBV19,CASSIVTGGLTDTQYF,TGTGCCAGTAGTATAGTGACAGGGGGTTTGACAGATACGCAGTATTTT
TRBJ1-1,NA,NA,TRBV25-1,CASSTGGAKGTKESFF,TGTGCCAGCAGTACTGGGGGGGCGAAAGGAACTAAGGAGTCCTTCTTT
TRBJ1-5,NA,NA,TRBV28,CASSLIAAYSNQPQHF,TGTGCCAGCAGTTTAATAGCAGCCTATAGCAATCAGCCCCAGCATTTT
TRBJ2-5,NA,NA,TRBV5-4,CASSPWAQETQYF,TGTGCCAGCAGCCCATGGGCTCAAGAGACCCAGTACTTC
TRBJ1-5,NA,TRBD1,TRBV13,CASSFRGRNQPQHF,TGTGCCAGCAGCTTCAGGGGGAGAAATCAGCCCCAGCATTTT
TRBJ2-3,NA,TRBD1,TRBV19,CASSRPFDRGPLAQYF,TGTGCCAGTAGTAGACCCTTCGACAGGGGTCCCCTTGCGCAGTATTTT
TRBJ2-2,NA,NA,TRBV7-3,CASSLRDTGELFF,TGTGCCAGCAGCTTAAGGGACACCGGGGAGCTGTTTTTT
TRBJ1-2,NA,NA,TRBV6-5,CASKSRAVYGYTF,TGTGCCAGCAAGTCTCGGGCAGTCTATGGCTACACCTTC
TRBJ2-1,NA,TRBD2,TRBV7-2,CASSSRGGRATNEQFF,TGTGCCAGCAGCTCCCGAGGCGGGAGGGCCACCAATGAGCAGTTCTTC
TRBJ2-7,NA,NA,TRBV5-1,CASSLNSYEQYF,TGCGCCAGCAGCCTCAACTCCTACGAGCAGTACTTC
TRBJ1-4,NA,TRBD1,TRBV30,CAWQGARGEKLFF,TGTGCCTGGCAGGGGGCTCGAGGTGAAAAACTGTTTTTT